The 2 T cell receptor beta chains below were found in one sample sequenced in a study of metastatic and nonmetastatic thyroid tumors. TCRdb reanalyzed the PCR reads via MiXCR. The sample carries 89,000 or so clones, 8% to 9.5% recorded once. Nobody among the patients had been given any treatment before thyroid surgery. Sequences were obtained from blood. These receptors came from a female donor with papillary thyroid cancer or a benign thyroid nodule (not recorded which). Some clones in this sample may be carry-over from other donors' samples.

The chain is built from TRBV30 and TRBJ2-2; 7 nucleotides align to TRBD2. The germline CDR1 and CDR2 sequences are GTSNPN and SVGIG (reference sequence). The V segment lost 5 bases and the J segment 8 bases; nucleotides outside the gene matches: 5. The length of the CDR3 is 12 residues. CDR3 bases: TGTGCCTGGGCCGGGGGGACTGGGGAGCTGTTTTTT. Translating gives CAWAGGTGELFF.

In its sample, this clone was seen many times. This sequence joins TRBV4-1 and TRBJ1-5; perhaps TRBD1 as D (6 bases). V was shortened by 0 bases and J by 5 bases, with 14 bases between the two germline ends. CDR1 MGHRA and CDR2 YSYEKL come from the germline V gene. The CDR3 sequence is 16 residues long. DNA for the CDR3: TGCGCCAGCAGCCAAGATCCGGGGGGCTCGGATCAGCCCCAGCATTTT. The encoded protein is CASSQDPGGSDQPQHF.